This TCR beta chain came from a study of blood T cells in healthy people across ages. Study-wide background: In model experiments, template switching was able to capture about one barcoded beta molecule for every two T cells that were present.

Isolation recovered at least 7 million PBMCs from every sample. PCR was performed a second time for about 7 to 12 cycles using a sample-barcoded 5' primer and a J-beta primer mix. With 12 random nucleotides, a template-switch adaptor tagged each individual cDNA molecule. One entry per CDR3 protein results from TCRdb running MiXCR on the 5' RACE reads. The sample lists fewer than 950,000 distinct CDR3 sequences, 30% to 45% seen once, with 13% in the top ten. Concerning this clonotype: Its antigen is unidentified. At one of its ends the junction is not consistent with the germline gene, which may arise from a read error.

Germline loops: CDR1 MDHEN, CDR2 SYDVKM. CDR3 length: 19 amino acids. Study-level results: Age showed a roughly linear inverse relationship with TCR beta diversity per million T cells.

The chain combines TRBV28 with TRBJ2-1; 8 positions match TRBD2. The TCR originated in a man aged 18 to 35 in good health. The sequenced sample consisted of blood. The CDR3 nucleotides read TGTGCCGGCAGTCCAGAAATAATCCCGCCCGGGGGGGCCTACAATGAGCAGTTCTTC. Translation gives CAGSPEIIPPGGAYNEQFF.